The rows below give T cell receptor beta chains drawn from one sample of a study of cytomegalovirus exposure and HLA in healthy donors. Sequenced by immunoSEQ multiplex PCR; TCRdb stores in-frame clones only, minus some. The table lists roughly 220,000 clones, more than 80% of them singletons. Sequencing was performed on PBMCs. Source of these receptors: a young man in good health and CMV-seronegative. The conserved cysteine and the conserved F or W are not part of the CDR3 here.

V gene: TRBV9; CDR3 protein: ASSVTTVGGTGELF
V gene: TRBV5-1; CDR3 protein: ASVNPGTYEQY
V gene: TRBV9; CDR3 protein: ASSERGWGGQETQY
V gene: TRBV28; CDR3 protein: ASSLSGQGASYNSPLH
V gene: TRBV18; CDR3 protein: ASSPPRQGNTEAF
V gene: TRBV7-2; CDR3 protein: ASSSGQTYGYT
V gene: TRBV15; CDR3 protein: ATSRTRGAEAF
V gene: TRBV19; CDR3 protein: ASSSNQPQH
V gene: TRBV5-8; CDR3 protein: ASSSRTGGGNTQY
V gene: TRBV27; CDR3 protein: ASSEGRITEAF
V gene: TRBV19; CDR3 protein: ASSIRLDRVYNEQF
V gene: TRBV19; CDR3 protein: ASSMDRDYGYT
V gene: TRBV11-2; CDR3 protein: ASSSSRGLAGGRGQF
V gene: TRBV7-9; CDR3 protein: ASSYRQTYEQY
V gene: TRBV4-3; CDR3 protein: ASSRTSGFYEQY
V gene: TRBV10-3; CDR3 protein: AISVGGTSGGFNEQF
V gene: TRBV2; CDR3 protein: ASSETQETQY
V gene: TRBV7-9; CDR3 protein: ASSLPWNTEAF
V gene: TRBV19; CDR3 protein: ASSIGQGENTGELF
V gene: TRBV10-3; CDR3 protein: AISEEGGGPTDTQY
V gene: TRBV9; CDR3 protein: ASSVDMSNYYEQY
V gene: TRBV6-5; CDR3 protein: TSSYGNNQPQH
V gene: TRBV9; CDR3 protein: ASSVTDSTDTQY
V gene: TRBV27; CDR3 protein: ASFRTGYSYEQY
V gene: TRBV11-2; CDR3 protein: ASSLERDYEQY
V gene: TRBV7-8; CDR3 protein: ASSLLVSYNEQF
V gene: TRBV6-5; CDR3 protein: AIGTGHEQY
V gene: TRBV9; CDR3 protein: ASSAIQGKNTGELF
V gene: TRBV4-2; CDR3 protein: ASSQLGTGVQETQY
V gene: TRBV10-2; CDR3 protein: ASSESGYEQY
V gene: TRBV29-1; CDR3 protein: SVGQGNQPQH
V gene: TRBV6-6; CDR3 protein: ASSWGQPLSEAF
V gene: TRBV9; CDR3 protein: ASSVAMNTEAF
V gene: TRBV19; CDR3 protein: ASSIDPGGSNQPQH
V gene: TRBV5-1; CDR3 protein: ASSLASRGLGEAF
V gene: TRBV11-2; CDR3 protein: ASSLAGGGELF
V gene: TRBV7-3; CDR3 protein: ASSLGGGRKADTQY
V gene: TRBV7-3; CDR3 protein: ASSPTGAKSYEQY
V gene: TRBV11-2; CDR3 protein: ASSLGRAGRYEQY
V gene: TRBV10-3; CDR3 protein: AISSHSPNEQF
V gene: TRBV19; CDR3 protein: ASSTHRGADQPQH
V gene: TRBV19; CDR3 protein: ASSLRDRDEQY
V gene: TRBV28; CDR3 protein: ASSSLMTGYSNQPQH
V gene: TRBV5-1; CDR3 protein: ASSPDGGSYEQY
V gene: TRBV18; CDR3 protein: ASSQNGGLTDTQY
V gene: TRBV5-1; CDR3 protein: ASSFGYRGNTEAF
V gene: TRBV18; CDR3 protein: ASSTTASTDTQY
V gene: TRBV7-8; CDR3 protein: ASSPTRLPNTEAF
V gene: TRBV9; CDR3 protein: ASSVGTDSQANYGYT
V gene: TRBV4-3; CDR3 protein: ASRGGGTDTQY
V gene: TRBV27; CDR3 protein: ASRQGIIAEAF
V gene: TRBV28; CDR3 protein: ASSLIPSGTGQF
V gene: TRBV9; CDR3 protein: ASSELAGASTDTQY
V gene: TRBV5-1; CDR3 protein: ASSFVEVTGANVLT
V gene: TRBV4-3; CDR3 protein: ASSQDRGNTEAF
V gene: TRBV5-4; CDR3 protein: ASSVPSGGKNEQF
V gene: TRBV11-1; CDR3 protein: ASRTGGTEAF
V gene: TRBV4-3; CDR3 protein: ASSQDARSDEQY